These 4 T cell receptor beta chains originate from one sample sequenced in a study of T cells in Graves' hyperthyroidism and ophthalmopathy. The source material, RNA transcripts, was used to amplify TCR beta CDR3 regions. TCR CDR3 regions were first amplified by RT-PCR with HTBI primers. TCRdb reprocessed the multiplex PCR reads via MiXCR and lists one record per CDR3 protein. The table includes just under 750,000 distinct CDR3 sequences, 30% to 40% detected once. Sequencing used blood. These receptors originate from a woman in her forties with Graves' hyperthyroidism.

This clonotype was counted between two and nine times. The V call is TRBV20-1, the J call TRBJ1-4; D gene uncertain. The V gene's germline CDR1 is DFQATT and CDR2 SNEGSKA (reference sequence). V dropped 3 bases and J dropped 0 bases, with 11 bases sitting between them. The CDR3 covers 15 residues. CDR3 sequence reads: CSASQNIATNEKLFF. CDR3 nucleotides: TGCAGTGCTAGCCAGAACATAGCAACTAATGAAAAACTGTTTTTT.

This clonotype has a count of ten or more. The CDR3 sequence is CASSKLYQETQYF. CDR3 in DNA: TGTGCCAGCAGCAAGCTGTACCAAGAGACCCAGTACTTC. This chain connects TRBV7-2 to TRBJ2-5; D unresolved. V lost 5 bases to trimming and J lost 0 bases, with 7 bases between them. Per germline, CDR1 SGHTA and CDR2 FQGNSA. This CDR3 region has 13 residues.

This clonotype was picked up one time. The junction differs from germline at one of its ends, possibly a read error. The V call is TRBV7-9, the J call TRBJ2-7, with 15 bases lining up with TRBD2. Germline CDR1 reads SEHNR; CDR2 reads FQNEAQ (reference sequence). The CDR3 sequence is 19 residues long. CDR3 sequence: CASSPGPGLAGGRSYEQYF. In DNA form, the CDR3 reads TGCGCCAGCAGCCCGGGACCGGGACTAGCGGGGGGCCGCTCCTACGAGCAGTACTTC. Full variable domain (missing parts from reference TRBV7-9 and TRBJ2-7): DTGVSQNPRHKITKRGQNVTFRCDPISEHNRLYWYRQTLGQGPEFLTYFQNEAQLEKSRLLSDRFSAERPKGSFSTLEIQRTEQGDSAMYLCASSPGPGLAGGRSYEQYFGPGTRLTVT.

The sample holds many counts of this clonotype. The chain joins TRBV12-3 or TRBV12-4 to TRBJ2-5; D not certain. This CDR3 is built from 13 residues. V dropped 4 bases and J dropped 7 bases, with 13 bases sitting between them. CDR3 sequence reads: CASSSQEWVTQYF. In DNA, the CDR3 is TGTGCCAGCAGTTCTCAGGAATGGGTGACCCAGTACTTC.